This TCR beta chain appears in the sequencing data of a study of human T cells and chemical hapten exposure. General study results and limits: Each of the donors had alopecia, so their immune responses may not resemble those of healthy people. DPC sensitization left the count of TCRs above 1 in 1000 unchanged.

Time point meaning: patch test 1, 2 weeks after DPC sensitization. Treatment: therapeutic diphenylcyclopropenone sensitization with weekly scalp DPC. At every patch-test visit, blood was drawn before the patch test was applied. This clonotype was counted a few times. Its target is unknown. Unique molecular identifiers were attached to individual cDNA molecules within the library. TCRdb itself ran the RACE reads through MiXCR, one entry per CDR3 protein. The sample lists 75,000 to 90,000 distinct CDR3 sequences, 10% to 15% occurring once. The V end lost 2 bases, the J end lost 7 bases, and 17 bases lay between the germline ends. Germline V lookup: CDR1 LGHDT, CDR2 YNNKEL (reference sequence). This CDR3 has 15 amino acids.

V is TRBV3-1 and J is TRBJ2-5; perhaps D is TRBD1 or TRBD2 (5 bases each). The receptor comes from a woman aged 60-70 years with alopecia areata. Some clones in this sample may be carry-over from other donors' samples. Material: whole blood, obtained in connection with sensitization to the hapten diphenylcyclopropenone (DPC). The CDR3 loop reads CASSQNVGAGGTQYF. CDR3 nucleotides: TGTGCCAGCAGCCAAAACGTTGGGGCGGGCGGGACCCAGTACTTC.